This is a list of T cell receptor beta chains from one sample in a study of spatial heterogeneity in lung cancer. Each CDR3 protein gets one entry after TCRdb re-called the 5' RACE reads with MiXCR. The sample yields fewer than 8,000 distinct CDR3 sequences, around 21% seen once. This specimen was PBMCs, taken at surgery. The receptors shown here come from a female donor with early-stage non-small cell lung cancer. CDR3s include the opening cysteine and the closing phenylalanine or tryptophan. A D gene is named only where the DNA matches it firmly. The size field is filled for only some rows; it gives once, few, many or a size class.

TRBJ2-1	TRBV27	many	TRBD1	TGTGCCAGCGCACAGGGGGACAATGAGCAGTTCTTC	CASAQGDNEQFF
TRBJ1-2	TRBV10-1	medium-sized	TRBD1	TGCGCCAGCAGTGAATGTCTTGGAGGTGGGCAGGGGGCCACGGGCTATGGCTACACCTTC	CASSECLGGGQGATGYGYTF
TRBJ2-3	TRBV10-1	medium-sized	NA	TGCGCCAGCAGTGCCCTTGGGACAGATACGCAGTATTTT	CASSALGTDTQYF
TRBJ2-7	TRBV7-9	NA	NA	TGTGCCAGCAGCTTTTTGGGACATAAACCTATGAGCTCCTACGAGCAGTACTTC	CASSFLGHKPMSSYEQYF
TRBJ1-1	TRBV5-1	few	NA	TGCGCCAGCAGCTTGGGCCAGGTCCGCGCTGAAGCTTTCTTT	CASSLGQVRAEAFF
TRBJ1-1	TRBV5-6	NA	NA	TGTGCCAGCAGCCGCAAGCGCCCAGTTGAGGGTGAAGCTTTCTTT	CASSRKRPVEGEAFF
TRBJ2-1	TRBV7-2	medium-sized	TRBD1	TGTGCCAGCAGCCCCCGACCGGGACAGGGGGCAATTTACAATGAGCAGTTCTTC	CASSPRPGQGAIYNEQFF
TRBJ2-1	TRBV7-8	NA	NA	TGTGCCAGCAGCTTAAGGGTTACCGGGGAGCAGTTCTTC	CASSLRVTGEQFF
TRBJ2-7	TRBV24-1	NA	TRBD2	TGTGCCACCAGTGATAAAACGACTAGCGGGAAATACGAGCAGTACTTC	CATSDKTTSGKYEQYF
TRBJ1-5	TRBV5-6	NA	NA	TGTGCCAGCAGCTTAGGACGGGTTTCACGAGCCCAGCATTTT	CASSLGRVSRAQHF
TRBJ1-2	TRBV27	few	NA	TGTGCCAGCAGTTTATCGGGGGCGATTGAGGTACCATATGGCTACACCTTC	CASSLSGAIEVPYGYTF
TRBJ1-1	TRBV12-3/TRBV12-4	NA	TRBD1	TGTGCCAGCAGCTCGACAGGGGGAAGCACTGAAGCTTTCTTT	CASSSTGGSTEAFF
TRBJ1-2	TRBV13	medium-sized	NA	TGTGCCAGCACGTCAACTCCCGGGACAATCTATGGCTACACCTTC	CASTSTPGTIYGYTF
TRBJ2-1	TRBV5-1	NA	TRBD2	TGCGCCAGCAGCTTGGTACTAGCGGGAGTCTACAATGAGCAGTTCTTC	CASSLVLAGVYNEQFF
TRBJ2-1	TRBV5-6	medium-sized	TRBD2	TGTGCCAGCAGCCCAGGACTAGCGGGAGACCAGGAGCAGTTCTTC	CASSPGLAGDQEQFF
TRBJ1-1	TRBV11-2	few	TRBD1	TGTGCCAGCAGCCTGCTGACAGGGTCGAACACTGAAGCTTTCTTT	CASSLLTGSNTEAFF
TRBJ2-5	TRBV9	medium-sized	NA	TGTGCCAGCAGCGGCGGACCGGACGAGACCCAGTACTTC	CASSGGPDETQYF
TRBJ2-3	TRBV10-3	medium-sized	TRBD2	TGTGCCATCAGTGAGTCCTCAAGCGGGAGGGGAGCAGATACGCAGTATTTT	CAISESSSGRGADTQYF
TRBJ2-7	TRBV20-1	medium-sized	NA	TGCAGTGCTAGAGGAGTCGGGACTCCTGACCCCGTCTACGAGCAGTACTTC	CSARGVGTPDPVYEQYF
TRBJ2-3	TRBV7-8	many	TRBD2	TGTGCCAGCAGCTTAGATCCTAGCGGGATCCCGACCTACACAGATACGCAGTATTTT	CASSLDPSGIPTYTDTQYF
TRBJ2-2	TRBV14	medium-sized	NA	TGTGCCAGCAGCCAAGCGCGGGATGCGGGTACCGGGGAGCTGTTTTTT	CASSQARDAGTGELFF
TRBJ2-7	TRBV10-3	NA	NA	TGTGCCATCAGTGAGTGGAGCGTGACACCAGATGCCTACGAGCAGTACTTC	CAISEWSVTPDAYEQYF
TRBJ2-1	TRBV15	medium-sized	NA	TGTGCCACCAGCAGAGATCGGGCGGTTACCTACAATGAGCAGTTCTTC	CATSRDRAVTYNEQFF
TRBJ2-3	TRBV11-3	many	TRBD2	TGTGCCAGCAGCCCCCGGGGAGGGTTTGAGCAGTATTTT	CASSPRGGFEQYF
TRBJ2-3	TRBV5-1	NA	NA	TGCGCCAGCAGCTTGGCCCCCGAGGATACGCAGTATTTT	CASSLAPEDTQYF
TRBJ1-1	TRBV29-1	medium-sized	TRBD1	TGCAGCGTACGGACAGGGGACCACACTGAAGCTTTCTTT	CSVRTGDHTEAFF
TRBJ2-3	TRBV19	medium-sized	NA	TGTGCCCCTAAGGTGACAGTCACAGATACGCAGTATTTT	CAPKVTVTDTQYF
TRBJ2-2	TRBV7-2	medium-sized	NA	TGTGCCAGCAGCCCTCGTATTGACACCGGGGAGCTGTTTTTT	CASSPRIDTGELFF
TRBJ2-4	TRBV29-1	NA	NA	TGCAGCGTTGACCTGGGGGCACACATTCAGTACTTC	CSVDLGAHIQYF
TRBJ2-3	TRBV5-6	medium-sized	TRBD2	TGTGCCAGCAGCTGGACTAGCGAAAGCACAGATACGCAGTATTTT	CASSWTSESTDTQYF
TRBJ1-1	TRBV7-9	NA	NA	TGTGCCAGCTCGAGGGAAAACACTGAAGCTTTCTTT	CASSRENTEAFF
TRBJ2-1	TRBV20-1	many	NA	TGCAGTGCTAGGGACCAATCGACCTACAATGAGCAGTTCTTC	CSARDQSTYNEQFF
TRBJ2-1	TRBV20-1	many	NA	TGCAGTGCCAGGGACGGAGGAAGGGCGGGTAATGAGCAGTTCTTC	CSARDGGRAGNEQFF
TRBJ1-5	TRBV6-6	once	NA	TGTGCCAGCAGTGCCTGGGTGCAGCCCCAGCATTTT	CASSAWVQPQHF
TRBJ1-1	TRBV12-3/TRBV12-4	NA	NA	TGTGCCAGCAGCAGGACCAGGGGAGCATATGAAGCTTTCTTT	CASSRTRGAYEAFF
TRBJ2-1	TRBV11-2	medium-sized	NA	TGTGCCAGCAGCAGTAGGGGGTTGAGCTCCTACAATGAGCAGTTCTTC	CASSSRGLSSYNEQFF
TRBJ1-2	TRBV5-4	few	NA	TGTGCCAGCAGCTTGGCTAACCGGCCCGGGGGCTATGGCTACACCTTC	CASSLANRPGGYGYTF
TRBJ2-2	TRBV11-1	many	TRBD1	TGTGCCAGCGCCCGGGACAGGGGGCGCGGGGAGCTGTTTTTT	CASARDRGRGELFF
TRBJ1-1	TRBV7-2	once	NA	TGTGCCACCTCAGAACGCATGAACACTGAAGCTTTCTTT	CATSERMNTEAFF
TRBJ2-5	TRBV7-7	many	NA	TGTGCTAGCAGCTTAGAGATTGTGTCCTTGGCGGAGACCCAGTACTTC	CASSLEIVSLAETQYF
TRBJ2-7	TRBV6-1	NA	NA	TGTGCCAGCAACAAAGAAGGGACTGCTCCCTACGAGCAGTACTTC	CASNKEGTAPYEQYF
TRBJ2-7	TRBV10-3	many	NA	TGTGCCATCAGGCCGGTTGAGGGTTCCGAGCAGTACTTC	CAIRPVEGSEQYF
TRBJ2-2	TRBV5-1	medium-sized	NA	TGCGCCAGCAGCTTGGAGACGAGCGGGACCGGGGAGCTGTTTTTT	CASSLETSGTGELFF
TRBJ2-3	TRBV12-3/TRBV12-4	NA	TRBD2	TGTGCCAGCAGTACGACTAGCGGGGGGCCCACAGATACGCAGTATTTT	CASSTTSGGPTDTQYF
TRBJ2-2	TRBV27	many	NA	TGTGCCAGCAGAGTAGGCGGGAACACCGGGGAGCTGTTTTTT	CASRVGGNTGELFF
TRBJ2-2	TRBV3-1	NA	NA	TGTGCCAGCAGCCACCACAGGGCCCCCGGGGAGCTGTTTTTT	CASSHHRAPGELFF
TRBJ1-6	TRBV19	NA	TRBD1	TGTGCCAGTAGTATCGGGACAGCCTCGCCCCTCCACTTT	CASSIGTASPLHF
TRBJ1-5	TRBV20-1	NA	NA	TGCAGTGCTAGTGGGGCAGGCCTGGGAAGCAATCAGCCCCAGCATTTT	CSASGAGLGSNQPQHF
TRBJ1-6	TRBV5-1	NA	NA	TGCGCCAGCAAGTTGGACGATAATTCACCCCTCCACTTT	CASKLDDNSPLHF
TRBJ2-3	TRBV7-2	medium-sized	TRBD2	TGTGCCAGCGGGCCTAGCGGGAGGAATACGCAGTATTTT	CASGPSGRNTQYF
TRBJ1-6	TRBV6-6	few	NA	TGTGCCAGCAGCCACGGGGGGTACTCCTATAATTCACCCCTCCACTTT	CASSHGGYSYNSPLHF
TRBJ1-1	TRBV28	few	NA	TGTGCCAGCAGTTTACAGGTACGGAACACTGAAGCTTTCTTT	CASSLQVRNTEAFF
TRBJ2-1	TRBV18	medium-sized	TRBD1	TGTGCCAGCTCACCGGCCCTAGACAGGGTGCGTGCCTACAATGAGCAGTTCTTC	CASSPALDRVRAYNEQFF
TRBJ2-7	TRBV6-5	NA	NA	TGTGCCAGCAGTGCCACGGTAGGGTTTTTCTACGAGCAGTACTTC	CASSATVGFFYEQYF
TRBJ2-5	TRBV10-3	NA	NA	TGTGCCATCAGTGACGGTGCGAGACAAGAGACCCAGTACTTC	CAISDGARQETQYF
TRBJ2-3	TRBV3-1	medium-sized	NA	TGTGCCAGCAGCCGGACAACTAGCACAGATACGCAGTATTTT	CASSRTTSTDTQYF
TRBJ1-6	TRBV3-1	few	NA	TGTGCCAGCAGCCGCACAGGGTCCTATAATTCACCCCTCCACTTT	CASSRTGSYNSPLHF
TRBJ2-2	TRBV7-3	medium-sized	TRBD2	TGTGCCAGCAGCTTAATAGCGGGAGACACCGGGGAGCTGTTTTTT	CASSLIAGDTGELFF